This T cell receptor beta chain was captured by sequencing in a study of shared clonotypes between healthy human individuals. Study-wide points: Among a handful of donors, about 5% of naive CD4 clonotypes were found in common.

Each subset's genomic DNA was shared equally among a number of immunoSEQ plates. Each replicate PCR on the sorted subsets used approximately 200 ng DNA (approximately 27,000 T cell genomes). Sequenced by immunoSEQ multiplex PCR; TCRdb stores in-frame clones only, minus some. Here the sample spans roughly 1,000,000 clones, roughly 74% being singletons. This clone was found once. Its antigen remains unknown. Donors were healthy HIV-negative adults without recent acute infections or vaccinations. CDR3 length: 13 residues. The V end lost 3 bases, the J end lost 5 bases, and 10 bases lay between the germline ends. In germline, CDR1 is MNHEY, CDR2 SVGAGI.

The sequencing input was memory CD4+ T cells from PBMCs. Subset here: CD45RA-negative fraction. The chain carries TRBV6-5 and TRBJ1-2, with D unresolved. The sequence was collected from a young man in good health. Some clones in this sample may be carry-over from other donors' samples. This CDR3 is CASSYMPGYGYTF. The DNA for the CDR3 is TGTGCCAGCAGTTATATGCCTGGTTATGGCTACACCTTC.